Listed here are 8 T cell receptor beta chains from one sample, sequenced in a study of cytomegalovirus exposure and HLA in healthy donors (TCRdb year 2017). Libraries came from the immunoSEQ multiplex PCR assay. A mixture of 60 forward primers for TCR Vbeta segments and 13 reverse primers for TCR Jbeta segments was used in the multiplex PCR. Here the immuneACCESS table is served through TCRdb, limited to in-frame sequences with V and J called. Missing clones are a known gap in these copies; in checked studies unresolved V genes cover under half, and the rest lacks a known reason. Across this sample there are 200,000 to 300,000 clones, with around 84% seen only once. The top ten constitute approximately 0.24% of the sample. Source material: PBMCs. These receptors came from a girl aged 2-10 years in good health and CMV-seronegative.

The chain employs TRBV6-1 and TRBJ2-7; TRBD1 is a possible D gene (7 bases). V shed 2 bases and J shed 2 bases, with 19 bases lying between them. The CDR3 has 17 residues. Germline V CDR1 and CDR2: MNHNS, SASEGT. CDR3 residues: CASSERIGGTVAYEQYF. Here the CDR3 DNA reads TGTGCCAGCAGTGAAAGGATTGGGGGGACAGTTGCCTACGAGCAGTACTTC.

The CDR3, as DNA: TGCAGCCCAGGACTAGCAGCTTCCTACGAGCAGTACTTC. As protein: CSPGLAASYEQYF. This chain joins TRBV29-1 and TRBJ2-7; 8 bases align to TRBD2. Trimming at V came to 8 bases and at J to 1 base, leaving 7 bases not matched to a gene. Germline loops: CDR1 SQVTM, CDR2 ANQGSEA. The CDR3 covers 13 residues.

The CDR3 sequence is CATSSESSGSSYEQYF. The DNA for the CDR3 is TGTGCCACCAGCAGCGAATCTAGCGGAAGCTCCTACGAGCAGTACTTC. This chain joins TRBV15 and TRBJ2-7; 7 nucleotides agree with TRBD2. Germline V gene lookup returns CDR1 LNHNV and CDR2 YYDKDF (reference sequence). CDR3 size: 16 residues. J gave up 0 bases and V 3 bases, and 8 bases lay outside the gene matches.

J is TRBJ2-3 and V is TRBV9; D uncertain. V was cut by 2 bases and J by 2 bases, with 6 bases left in between. CDR1 is SGDLS, CDR2 YYNGEE, per germline. The CDR3 contains 13 residues. The CDR3 protein is CASSVRITDTQYF. CDR3 in DNA: TGTGCCAGCAGCGTGAGAATCACAGATACGCAGTATTTT.

The chain couples TRBV6-5 to TRBJ2-1; TRBD2 is a possible D gene (7 bases). The CDR3 length is 16 residues. V was cut by 0 bases and J by 4 bases, with 13 bases left in between. Germline CDR1 reads MNHEY; CDR2 reads SVGAGI. The CDR3: CASSYSRRGGYNEQFF. The DNA of the CDR3 is TGTGCCAGCAGTTACTCGCGGAGGGGGGGGTACAATGAGCAGTTCTTC.

The chain has TRBV7-2 and TRBJ2-3; 10 nucleotides agree with TRBD1. Germline CDR1 and CDR2: SGHTA and FQGNSA. V trimming: 5 bases; J trimming: 4 bases; junction bases outside the gene matches: 9. There are 16 residues in the CDR3. DNA for the CDR3: TGTGCCAGCAGCCGAGGACAGGGGGTATTCGCAGATACGCAGTATTTT. As protein: CASSRGQGVFADTQYF.

The J gene is TRBJ2-1, the V gene TRBV11-1; 7 nucleotides agree with TRBD1. The ends lost 5 bases at V and 5 bases at J; junction bases unmatched: 18. CDR3 length: 18 amino acids. Germline V gives CDR1 SGHAT, CDR2 FQDESV (reference sequence). The CDR3 is CASSENPYLTGRDNEQFF. The DNA of the CDR3 is TGTGCCAGCAGCGAAAACCCTTACTTGACAGGGCGGGACAATGAGCAGTTCTTC. Looking up the rest from reference TRBV11-1 and TRBJ2-1 gives the full variable domain: EAEVAQSPRYKITEKSQAVAFWCDPISGHATLYWYRQILGQGPELLVQFQDESVVDDSQLPKDRFSAERLKGVDSTLKIQPAELGDSAMYLCASSENPYLTGRDNEQFFGPGTRLTVL.

This sequence joins TRBV19 and TRBJ1-2; 7 bases match TRBD1. CDR1 LNHDA and CDR2 SQIVND come from the germline V gene (reference sequence). This CDR3 is built from 15 residues. J was trimmed by 1 base and V by 5 bases; bases with no gene match: 7. CDR3 residues: CASSDSDRVNYGYTF. CDR3 nucleotide sequence: TGTGCCAGTAGTGACTCCGACAGGGTTAACTATGGCTACACCTTC.